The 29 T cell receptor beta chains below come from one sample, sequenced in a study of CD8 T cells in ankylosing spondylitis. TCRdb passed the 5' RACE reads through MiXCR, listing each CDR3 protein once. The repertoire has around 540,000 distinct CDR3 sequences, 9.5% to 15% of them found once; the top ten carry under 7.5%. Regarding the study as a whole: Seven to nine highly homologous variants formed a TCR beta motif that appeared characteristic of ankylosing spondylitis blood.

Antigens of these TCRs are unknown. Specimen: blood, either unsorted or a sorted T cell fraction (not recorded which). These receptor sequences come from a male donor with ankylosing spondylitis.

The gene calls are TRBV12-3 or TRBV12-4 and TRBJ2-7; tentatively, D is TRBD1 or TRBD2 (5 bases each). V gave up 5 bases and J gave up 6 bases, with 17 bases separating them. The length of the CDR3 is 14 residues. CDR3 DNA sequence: TGTGCCAGCAGTACCGGGACGGGTCCCGTCGAGCAGTACTTC. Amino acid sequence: CASSTGTGPVEQYF.

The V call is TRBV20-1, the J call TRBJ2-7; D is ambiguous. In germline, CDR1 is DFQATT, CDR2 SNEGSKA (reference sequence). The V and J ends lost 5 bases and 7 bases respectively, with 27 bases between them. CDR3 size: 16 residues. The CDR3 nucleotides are TGCAGTGCTCTCGTACTGGGTACTCGCCTACCTTCTGAGCAGTACTTC. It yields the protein CSALVLGTRLPSEQYF.

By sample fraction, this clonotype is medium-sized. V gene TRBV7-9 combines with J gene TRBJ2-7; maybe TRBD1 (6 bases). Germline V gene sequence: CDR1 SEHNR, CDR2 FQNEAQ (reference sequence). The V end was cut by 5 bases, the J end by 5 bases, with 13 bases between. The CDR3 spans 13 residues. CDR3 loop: CASSRSPGDEQYV. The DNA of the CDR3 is TGTGCCAGCAGCAGAAGTCCAGGGGACGAGCAGTACGTC.

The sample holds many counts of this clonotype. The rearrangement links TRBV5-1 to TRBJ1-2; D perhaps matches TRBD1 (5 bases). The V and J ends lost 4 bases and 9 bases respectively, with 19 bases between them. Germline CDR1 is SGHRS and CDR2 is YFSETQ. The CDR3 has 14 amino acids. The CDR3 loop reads CASSPGVGTQSYTF. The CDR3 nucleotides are TGCGCCAGCAGCCCTGGAGTGGGGACCCAAAGCTACACCTTC.

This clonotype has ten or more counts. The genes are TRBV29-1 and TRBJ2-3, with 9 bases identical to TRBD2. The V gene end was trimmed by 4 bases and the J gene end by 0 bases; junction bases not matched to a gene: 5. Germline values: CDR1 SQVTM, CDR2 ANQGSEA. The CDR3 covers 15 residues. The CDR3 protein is CSVAPSGISTDTQYF. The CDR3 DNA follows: TGCAGCGTTGCGCCTAGCGGGATAAGCACAGATACGCAGTATTTT.

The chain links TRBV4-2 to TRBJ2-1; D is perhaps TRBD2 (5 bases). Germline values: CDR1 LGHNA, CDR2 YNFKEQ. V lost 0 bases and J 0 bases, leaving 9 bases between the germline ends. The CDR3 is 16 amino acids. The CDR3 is CASSQDRSGSYNEQFF. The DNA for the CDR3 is TGTGCCAGCAGCCAAGATAGAAGCGGCTCCTACAATGAGCAGTTCTTC.

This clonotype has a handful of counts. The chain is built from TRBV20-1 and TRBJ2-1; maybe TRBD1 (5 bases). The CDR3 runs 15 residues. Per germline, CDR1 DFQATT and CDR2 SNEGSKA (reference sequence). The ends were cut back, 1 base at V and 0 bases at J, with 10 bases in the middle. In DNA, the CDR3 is TGCAGTGCTAGAGCCCACAGGATCTCCTACAATGAGCAGTTCTTC. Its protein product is CSARAHRISYNEQFF.

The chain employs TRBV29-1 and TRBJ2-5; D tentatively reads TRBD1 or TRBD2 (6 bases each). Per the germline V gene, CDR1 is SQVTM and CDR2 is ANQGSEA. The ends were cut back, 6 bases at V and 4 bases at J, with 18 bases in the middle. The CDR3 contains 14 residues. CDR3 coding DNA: TGCAGCGTGGGGGGCGCGAGAGGTGGAGAGACCCAGTACTTC. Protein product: CSVGGARGGETQYF.

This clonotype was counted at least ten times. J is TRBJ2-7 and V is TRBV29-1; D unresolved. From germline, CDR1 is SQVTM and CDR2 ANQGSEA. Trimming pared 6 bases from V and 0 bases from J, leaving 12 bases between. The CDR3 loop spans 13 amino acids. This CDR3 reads CSVRTEISYEQYF. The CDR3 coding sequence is TGCAGCGTCCGGACCGAAATCTCCTACGAGCAGTACTTC.

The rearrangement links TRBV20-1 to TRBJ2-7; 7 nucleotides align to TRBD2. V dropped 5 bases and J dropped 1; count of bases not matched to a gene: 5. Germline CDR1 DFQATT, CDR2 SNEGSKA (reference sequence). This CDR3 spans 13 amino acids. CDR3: CSAGASGSYEQYF. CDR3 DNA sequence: TGCAGTGCTGGGGCTAGCGGTTCCTACGAGCAGTACTTC.

This chain's CDR3 is CSRLAGDNSYNEQFF. In DNA, the CDR3 is TGCTCCCGGCTAGCGGGAGACAACTCCTACAATGAGCAGTTCTTC. The chain employs TRBV20-1 and TRBJ2-1, with TRBD2 matching over 10 bases. The CDR3 sequence is 15 residues long. Looked up from germline, CDR1 is DFQATT and CDR2 is SNEGSKA (reference sequence).

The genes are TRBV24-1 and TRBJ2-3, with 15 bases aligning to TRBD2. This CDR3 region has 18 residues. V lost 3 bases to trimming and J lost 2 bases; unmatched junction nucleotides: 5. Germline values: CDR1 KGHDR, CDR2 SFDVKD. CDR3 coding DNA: TGTGCCACCAGTGATGCGGGACTAGCGGGAGGCCCCACAGATACGCAGTATTTT. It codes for CATSDAGLAGGPTDTQYF.

DNA of the CDR3: TGTGCCAGCGTCCCGAGTTCTGGGGTGTTGCAGCCCCAGCATTTT. Residues: CASVPSSGVLQPQHF. The gene calls are TRBV7-8 and TRBJ1-5; D is unresolved. Looked up from germline, CDR1 is SGHVS and CDR2 is FQNEAQ. Trimming took off 8 bases at V and 7 bases at J, with 21 bases between the two ends. This CDR3 is 15 amino acids long.

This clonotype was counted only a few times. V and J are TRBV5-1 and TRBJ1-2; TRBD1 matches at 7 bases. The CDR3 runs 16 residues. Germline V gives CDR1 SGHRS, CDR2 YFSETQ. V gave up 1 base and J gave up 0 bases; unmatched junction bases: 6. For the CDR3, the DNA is TGCGCCAGCAGCTTGACAGGGGCGATTACTAACTATGGCTACACCTTC. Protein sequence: CASSLTGAITNYGYTF. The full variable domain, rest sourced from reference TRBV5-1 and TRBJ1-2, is KAGVTQTPRYLIKTRGQQVTLSCSPISGHRSVSWYQQTPGQGLQFLFEYFSETQRNKGNFPGRFSGRQFSNSRSEMNVSTLELGDSALYLCASSLTGAITNYGYTFGSGTRLTVV.

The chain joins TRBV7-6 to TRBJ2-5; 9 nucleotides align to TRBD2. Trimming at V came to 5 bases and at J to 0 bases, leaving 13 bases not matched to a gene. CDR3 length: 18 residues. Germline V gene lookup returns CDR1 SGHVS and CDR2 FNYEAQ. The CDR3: CASSPTLAAGGYQETQYF. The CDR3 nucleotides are TGTGCCAGCAGCCCCACTTTGGCGGCGGGAGGGTACCAAGAGACCCAGTACTTC.

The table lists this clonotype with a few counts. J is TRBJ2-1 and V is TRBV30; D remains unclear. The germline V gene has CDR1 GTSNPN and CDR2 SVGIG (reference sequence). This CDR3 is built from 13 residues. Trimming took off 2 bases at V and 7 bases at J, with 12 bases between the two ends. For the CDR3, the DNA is TGTGCCTGGAGTTTGTCTATTGGAAATGAGCAGTTCTTC. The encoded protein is CAWSLSIGNEQFF.

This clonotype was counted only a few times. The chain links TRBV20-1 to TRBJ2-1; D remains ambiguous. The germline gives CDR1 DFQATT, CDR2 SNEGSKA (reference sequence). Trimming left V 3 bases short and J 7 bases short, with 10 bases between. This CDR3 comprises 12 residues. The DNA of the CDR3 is TGCAGTGCTAGGGTCGGTCCGAATGAGCAGTTCTTC. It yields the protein CSARVGPNEQFF.

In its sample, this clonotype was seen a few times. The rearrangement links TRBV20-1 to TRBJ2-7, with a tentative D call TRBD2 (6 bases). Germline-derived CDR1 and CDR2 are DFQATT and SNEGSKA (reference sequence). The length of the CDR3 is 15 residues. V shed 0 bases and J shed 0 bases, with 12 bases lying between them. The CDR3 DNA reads TGCAGTGCTAGAGATGGGGCTAGCGCCTCCTACGAGCAGTACTTC. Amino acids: CSARDGASASYEQYF.

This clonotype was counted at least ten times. Written as DNA, the CDR3 is TGCGCCAGCAGCTCGGGCAATTCTAACTATGGCTACACCTTC. It is translated as CASSSGNSNYGYTF. The V and J genes are TRBV5-1 and TRBJ1-2, with unresolved D. Trimming cost V 3 bases and J 0 bases, with 9 bases left between them. The length of the CDR3 is 14 residues. In germline, CDR1 is SGHRS, CDR2 YFSETQ.

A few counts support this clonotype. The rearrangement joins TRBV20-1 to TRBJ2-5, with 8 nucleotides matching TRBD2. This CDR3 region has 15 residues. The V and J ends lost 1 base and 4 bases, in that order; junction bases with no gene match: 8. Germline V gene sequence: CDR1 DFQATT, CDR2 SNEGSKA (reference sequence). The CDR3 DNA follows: TGCAGTGCTAGAGGGAGGGCGGGAGGTCGAGAGACCCAGTACTTC. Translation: CSARGRAGGRETQYF.

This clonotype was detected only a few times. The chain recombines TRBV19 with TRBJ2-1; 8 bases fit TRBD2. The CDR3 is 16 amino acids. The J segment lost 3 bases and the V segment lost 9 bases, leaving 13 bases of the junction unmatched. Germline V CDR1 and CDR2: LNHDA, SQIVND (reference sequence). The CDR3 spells CASRGATSGHYNEQFF. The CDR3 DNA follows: TGTGCCAGCCGCGGGGCAACTAGCGGACACTACAATGAGCAGTTCTTC.

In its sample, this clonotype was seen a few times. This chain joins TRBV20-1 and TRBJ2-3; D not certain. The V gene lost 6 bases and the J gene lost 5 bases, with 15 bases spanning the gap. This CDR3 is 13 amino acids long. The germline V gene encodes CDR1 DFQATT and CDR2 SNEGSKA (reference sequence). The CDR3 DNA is TGCAGTGCAAGCGCCTCCTTCGGAGATACGCAGTATTTT. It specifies CSASASFGDTQYF.

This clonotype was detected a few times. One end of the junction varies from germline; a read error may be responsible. The CDR3: CASSYSPGANVLTF. The CDR3 coding sequence is TGTGCCAGCAGCTACTCCCCTGGGGCCAACGTCCTGACTTTC. The chain links TRBV6-5 to TRBJ2-6; D call uncertain. Germline CDR1 is MNHEY and CDR2 is SVGAGI. This CDR3 has 14 amino acids.

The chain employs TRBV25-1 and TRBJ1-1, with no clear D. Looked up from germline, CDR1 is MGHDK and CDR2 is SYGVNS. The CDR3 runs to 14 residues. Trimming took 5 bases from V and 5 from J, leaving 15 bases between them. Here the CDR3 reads CASSSPTGETEAFF. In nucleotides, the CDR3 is TGTGCCAGCAGTAGCCCGACGGGAGAGACTGAAGCTTTCTTT.

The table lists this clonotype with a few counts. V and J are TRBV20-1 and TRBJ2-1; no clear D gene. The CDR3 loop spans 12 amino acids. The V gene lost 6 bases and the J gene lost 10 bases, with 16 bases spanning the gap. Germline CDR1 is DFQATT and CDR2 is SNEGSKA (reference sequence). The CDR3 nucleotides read TGCAGTGCCGATTCTAGGTCCTACGAGCAGTTCTTC. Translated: CSADSRSYEQFF.

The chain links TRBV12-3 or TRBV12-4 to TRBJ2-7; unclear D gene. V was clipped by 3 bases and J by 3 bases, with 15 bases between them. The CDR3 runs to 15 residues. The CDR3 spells CASSLRRSGLYEQYF. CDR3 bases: TGTGCCAGCAGTTTGAGAAGATCGGGTCTCTACGAGCAGTACTTC.

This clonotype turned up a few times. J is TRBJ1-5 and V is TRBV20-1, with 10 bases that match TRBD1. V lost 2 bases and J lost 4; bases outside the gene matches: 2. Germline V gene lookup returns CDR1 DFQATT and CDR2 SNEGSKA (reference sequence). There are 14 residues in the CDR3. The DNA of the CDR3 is TGCAGTGCTAGATTGGGACAGGGGAATCAGCCCCAGCATTTT. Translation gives CSARLGQGNQPQHF.

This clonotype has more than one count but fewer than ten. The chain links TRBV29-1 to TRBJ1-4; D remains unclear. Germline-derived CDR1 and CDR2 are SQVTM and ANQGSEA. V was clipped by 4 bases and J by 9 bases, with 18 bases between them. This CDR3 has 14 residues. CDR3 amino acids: CSVASVIPSQKLFF. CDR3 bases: TGCAGCGTTGCATCCGTTATACCTTCCCAAAAACTGTTTTTT.

This CDR3 reads CSAFGGTYNEQFF. The CDR3 nucleotides are TGCAGTGCTTTTGGCGGAACCTACAATGAGCAGTTCTTC. The chain combines TRBV20-1 with TRBJ2-1, with no clear D. The CDR3 sequence is 13 residues long. Germline V gene sequence: CDR1 DFQATT, CDR2 SNEGSKA (reference sequence). V was shortened by 5 bases and J by 2 bases, with 10 bases between the two germline ends.